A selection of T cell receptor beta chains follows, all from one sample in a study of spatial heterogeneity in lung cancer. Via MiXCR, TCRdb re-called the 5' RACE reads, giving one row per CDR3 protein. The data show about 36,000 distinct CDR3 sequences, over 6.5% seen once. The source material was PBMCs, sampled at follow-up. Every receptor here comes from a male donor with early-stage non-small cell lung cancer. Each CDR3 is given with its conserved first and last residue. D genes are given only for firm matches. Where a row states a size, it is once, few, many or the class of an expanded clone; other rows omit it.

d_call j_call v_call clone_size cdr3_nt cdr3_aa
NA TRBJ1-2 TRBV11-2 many TGTGCCAGCAGCCCGCGGGGGGCCCTTAACTATGGCTACACCTTC CASSPRGALNYGYTF
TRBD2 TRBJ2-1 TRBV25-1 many TGTGCCAGCGGCTTAGCGGGGGGCAACAATGAGCAGTTCTTC CASGLAGGNNEQFF
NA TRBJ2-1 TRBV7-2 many TGTGCCAGCAGCTTAGATGTGGACTACAATGAGCAGTTCTTC CASSLDVDYNEQFF
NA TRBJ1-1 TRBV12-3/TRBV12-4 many TGTGCCAGCAGTCCGCGACAGAACACTGAAGCTTTCTTT CASSPRQNTEAFF
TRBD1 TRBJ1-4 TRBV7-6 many TGTGCCAGCAGCTTATACCCAGGGGGCGACTCTAATGAAAAACTGTTTTTT CASSLYPGGDSNEKLFF
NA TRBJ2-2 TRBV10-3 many TGTGCCATCAGTGAGTCGAGGCAGGGGACCGGGGAGCTGTTTTTT CAISESRQGTGELFF
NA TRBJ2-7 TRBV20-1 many TGCAGTGCTAGTACTCAGAACTACGAGCAGTACTTC CSASTQNYEQYF
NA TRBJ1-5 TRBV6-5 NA TGTGCCAGCAGTTACGACAGTTATCAGCCCCAGCATTTT CASSYDSYQPQHF
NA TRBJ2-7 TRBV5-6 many TGTGCCAGCAGCTTGGTAGCATCGGACCGTTACTACGAGCAGTACTTC CASSLVASDRYYEQYF
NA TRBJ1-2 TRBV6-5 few TGTGCCAGCAGTCCAGGGTCGAAAGGCTACACCTTC CASSPGSKGYTF
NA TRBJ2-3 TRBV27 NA TGTGCCAGCAGTTTAGGGGTGACAGATACGCAGTATTTT CASSLGVTDTQYF